This T cell receptor beta chain was sequenced for a study of OX40 agonist ivuxolimab in advanced cancers. Study at large: Clinicians treated patients with ivuxolimab, an agonistic anti-OX40 (CD134) antibody.

Findings and limits, study-wide: Dose levels from 0.1 to 3.0 mg/kg saw CD4+ and CD8+ blood T cells expand clonally by week 6. Relative to CD4+ cells, CD8+ T cells on average had more expanded clones.

Clones were sequenced by immunoSEQ multiplex PCR, and TCRdb holds only the in-frame ones, with some missing. Here the sample spans around 68,000 clones, 87% being singletons. Notes on this clone: Its antigen remains unidentified.

The CDR3 runs to 18 residues. Germline V CDR1 and CDR2: SGHTA, FQGNSA. The germline V and J ends were trimmed by 1 base and 3 bases, with 21 bases remaining between them. The specimen was CD4+ or CD8+ T cells sorted from blood, collected in a trial of the OX40 agonist ivuxolimab. V gene TRBV7-2 combines with J gene TRBJ2-5; TRBD2 might be the D (7 bases). This TCR came from an adult with an advanced solid tumor such as melanoma, head and neck, liver or kidney cancer. CDR3 in DNA: TGTGCCAGCAGCTTAGGCCTGACTAGCAGGGGACTCAAAGAGACCCAGTACTTC. Its translation: CASSLGLTSRGLKETQYF.